The rows below give T cell receptor beta chains drawn from one sample of a study of blood T cell repertoires in COVID-19. Assay used: immunoSEQ multiplex PCR; TCRdb lists only in-frame clones, some missing. The repertoire holds 15,000 to 18,000 clones, with more than 75% as singletons. Sequenced sample: peripheral blood. The receptors were gathered from a man older than 75 with active or convalescent COVID-19. The CDR3 runs from the conserved cysteine through the conserved F or W. A D gene is named only where the DNA matches it firmly. A clone size is listed for some rows: how often the clone was seen (once, few, many), or a class if it is expanded.

abundance	v_gene	j_gene	d_gene	CDR3aa	CDR3nt
.	TRBV5-4	TRBJ2-3	TRBD2	CASSAGLAGTDTQYF	TGTGCCAGCAGTGCGGGACTAGCGGGCACAGATACGCAGTATTTT
.	TRBV28	TRBJ1-1	TRBD1	CASSSVWQGDPNTEAFF	TGTGCCAGCAGTTCGGTGTGGCAGGGGGACCCGAACACTGAAGCTTTCTTT
few	TRBV6-1	TRBJ1-1	.	CASSGGGSTEAFF	TGTGCCAGTTCAGGCGGGGGGAGCACTGAAGCTTTCTTT
.	TRBV5-4	TRBJ2-3	TRBD2	CASSLALAGGTDTQYF	TGTGCCAGCAGCTTGGCGCTAGCGGGGGGAACAGATACGCAGTATTTT
.	TRBV15	TRBJ1-5	.	CATSRGPNQPQHF	TGTGCCACCAGCAGGGGGCCCAATCAGCCCCAGCATTTT
.	TRBV2	TRBJ1-2	TRBD1	CASSVRTGDDGYTF	TGTGCCAGCAGTGTCCGGACAGGGGATGATGGCTACACCTTC
.	TRBV19	TRBJ1-2	TRBD1	CASRQIDRGFHYGYTF	TGTGCCAGTAGACAAATCGACAGGGGATTTCACTATGGCTACACCTTC
.	TRBV5-1	TRBJ2-5	.	CASSEAGTPQETQYF	TGCGCCAGCAGCGAAGCCGGGACACCACAAGAGACCCAGTACTTC
.	TRBV11-2	TRBJ1-6	.	CASSQTDAYSPLHF	TGTGCCAGCAGCCAGACAGACGCCTATTCACCCCTCCACTTT
few	TRBV7-8	TRBJ2-6	TRBD1	CASSLRDSRANVLTF	TGTGCCAGCAGCTTACGGGACAGCCGGGCCAACGTCCTGACTTTC
.	TRBV7-2	TRBJ1-6	.	CASSLHRADSPLHF	TGTGCCAGCAGCTTACACAGGGCGGATTCACCCCTCCACTTT
.	TRBV5-6	TRBJ1-5	.	CASSLGDNQPQHF	TGTGCCAGCAGCTTGGGAGACAATCAGCCCCAGCATTTT
.	TRBV13	TRBJ2-3	TRBD1	CASSTGLGTERTDTQYF	TGTGCCAGCAGCACCGGCCTCGGGACAGAGCGCACAGATACGCAGTATTTT
.	TRBV15	TRBJ1-4	.	CATSARRSKEKLFF	TGTGCCACCAGCGCCCGGAGGAGTAAAGAAAAACTGTTTTTT
few	TRBV30	TRBJ1-1	.	CAWSGGYTEAFF	TGTGCCTGGAGTGGGGGCTACACTGAAGCTTTCTTT
.	TRBV19	TRBJ1-1	TRBD1	CASSKDRRGTEAFF	TGTGCCAGTAGTAAGGACAGGCGGGGCACTGAAGCTTTCTTT
.	TRBV30	TRBJ1-4	TRBD1	CAWTTGGLGEKLFF	TGTGCCTGGACGACAGGGGGCCTAGGTGAAAAACTGTTTTTT
.	TRBV2	TRBJ2-3	.	CASSWTSATDTQYF	TGTGCCAGCAGTTGGACAAGTGCCACAGATACGCAGTATTTT
few	TRBV7-6	TRBJ1-5	TRBD1	CASSQDGQDSAQPQHF	TGTGCCAGCAGCCAAGACGGACAGGACTCGGCTCAGCCCCAGCATTTT
few	TRBV7-9	TRBJ1-2	TRBD1	CASSLRPPGGFVYGYTF	TGTGCCAGCAGCTTAAGACCGCCAGGGGGTTTCGTCTATGGCTACACCTTC
once	TRBV9	TRBJ2-5	.	CASSADRNSGGQETQYF	TGTGCCAGCAGCGCGGACCGGAACAGTGGGGGGCAAGAGACCCAGTACTTC
.	TRBV2	TRBJ2-2	.	CASSDMQGTGELFF	TGTGCCAGCAGTGATATGCAGGGGACCGGGGAGCTGTTTTTT
.	TRBV2	TRBJ1-1	TRBD1	CASQGDRGVNTEAFF	TGTGCCAGCCAAGGGGACAGGGGGGTGAACACTGAAGCTTTCTTT
.	TRBV6-5	TRBJ1-1	.	CASSYGRQREAFF	TGTGCCAGCAGTTACGGTCGGCAGCGTGAAGCTTTCTTT
.	TRBV14	TRBJ1-1	.	CASSQGGGDRSTEAFF	TGTGCCAGCAGCCAAGGGGGCGGGGATCGGAGCACTGAAGCTTTCTTT
few	TRBV6-5	TRBJ1-2	.	CASGSGEGRRYTF	TGTGCCAGCGGTTCCGGGGAGGGCAGGCGCTACACCTTC
few	TRBV4-1	TRBJ2-1	.	CASSQDDSTSYNEQFF	TGCGCCAGCAGCCAAGATGACAGTACCTCCTACAATGAGCAGTTCTTC
.	TRBV5-4	TRBJ2-1	.	CASSLVGDTNEQFF	TGTGCCAGCAGCTTGGTTGGTGACACGAATGAGCAGTTCTTC
.	TRBV5-4	TRBJ1-2	.	CASSLVGGVNYGYTF	TGTGCCAGCAGCTTGGTCGGGGGGGTTAACTATGGCTACACCTTC
once	TRBV5-1	TRBJ2-7	TRBD1	CASSLVDRVTREQYF	TGCGCCAGCAGCTTGGTCGACAGGGTAACTCGCGAGCAGTACTTC
.	TRBV2	TRBJ1-5	TRBD1	CASSPDRAGGNQPQHF	TGTGCCAGCAGCCCCGACAGGGCTGGAGGCAATCAGCCCCAGCATTTT